These 18 T cell receptor beta chains came from one sample sequenced in a study of HIV-infected children after antiretroviral therapy interruption. A 3' RACE protocol on RNA, with unique molecular identifiers, produced the TCR library. TCRdb passed the 3' RACE reads through MiXCR, listing each CDR3 protein once. The sample contains 40,000 to 50,000 distinct CDR3 sequences, 4.3% of which appear only once. Treatment meaning: PENTA 11 planned treatment interruption arm or continuous ART arm. This sample comprised CD45RA+ CD4+ T cells from PBMCs, pooled from several time points, obtained from a donor given antiretroviral therapy, either interrupted or continuous. Documented subset: naive CD4+ CD45RA+ CD45RO- T cells. All receptors come from a pool of human donors with HIV.

This clonotype showed up many times. The chain carries TRBV3-1 and TRBJ2-7, with D unresolved. Trimming left V 1 base short and J 4 bases short, with 14 bases between. The CDR3 loop spans 15 amino acids. Germline V lookup: CDR1 LGHDT, CDR2 YNNKEL (reference sequence). The CDR3 protein is CASSQVLEPSYEQYF. Here the CDR3 DNA reads TGTGCCAGCAGCCAAGTACTGGAGCCTTCTTACGAGCAGTACTTC.

This clonotype was seen only a few times. V gene TRBV7-8 combines with J gene TRBJ2-1; unclear D gene. The germline V gene encodes CDR1 SGHVS and CDR2 FQNEAQ. V lost 4 bases and J 0 bases, leaving 19 bases between the germline ends. The CDR3 sequence is 18 residues long. CDR3 bases: TGTGCCAGCAGCTCAATTGTCGTGGGTCAGAGCTCCTACAATGAGCAGTTCTTC. Its translation: CASSSIVVGQSSYNEQFF.

In this sample, this clonotype turned up many times. The rearrangement links TRBV10-2 to TRBJ2-1; the D gene could be TRBD1 or TRBD2 (6 bases each). CDR1 is WSHSY and CDR2 is SAAADI in the germline V gene. The CDR3 extends over 12 amino acids. V lost 4 bases to trimming and J lost 7 bases, with 8 bases between them. The CDR3 region is CASSGGANEQFF. Written as DNA, the CDR3 is TGCGCCAGCAGTGGGGGGGCGAATGAGCAGTTCTTC.

This clonotype was seen more than once but under ten times. The chain has TRBV28 and TRBJ2-2; 8 bases agree with TRBD1. This CDR3 is 17 amino acids long. Germline-derived CDR1 and CDR2 are MDHEN and SYDVKM. Unmatched junction bases numbered 13, after V lost 6 bases and J lost 4 bases. DNA for the CDR3: TGTGCCAGCAGGAATTACACCGGGACAGGCCCCACCGGGGAGCTGTTTTTT. Residues: CASRNYTGTGPTGELFF.

This clonotype has at least ten counts. This sequence joins TRBV12-3 or TRBV12-4 and TRBJ1-3, with D possibly matching TRBD1 (6 bases). The CDR3 runs 15 residues. V shed 5 bases and J shed 3 bases, with 14 bases lying between them. CDR3 nucleotide sequence: TGTGCCAGCAGTCCCGGTGGGGGCATTGGAAACACCATATATTTT. It codes for CASSPGGGIGNTIYF.

Ten or more counts support this clonotype. The chain is built from TRBV2 and TRBJ1-1; no firm D call. CDR3 size: 12 residues. Germline CDR1 SNHLY, CDR2 FYNNEI. Trimming cost V 3 bases and J 3 bases, with 5 bases left between them. The CDR3 sequence: CASSDTHTEAFF. CDR3 DNA: TGTGCCAGCAGTGACACCCACACTGAAGCTTTCTTT.

This clonotype was seen more than once but under ten times. The CDR3 sequence: CASSPSGGAYEQYF. The CDR3 DNA reads as TGTGCCAGCAGTCCTAGCGGGGGGGCTTACGAGCAGTACTTC. The genes are TRBV3-1 and TRBJ2-7; 12 nucleotides match TRBD2. The CDR3 has 14 residues. Trimming at V came to 6 bases and at J to 4 bases, leaving 4 bases not matched to a gene. Germline V CDR1 and CDR2: LGHDT, YNNKEL (reference sequence).

The J gene is TRBJ1-6, the V gene TRBV19; TRBD1 aligns across 7 bases. The germline CDR1 and CDR2 sequences are LNHDA and SQIVND (reference sequence). The CDR3 has 13 residues. V lost 4 bases to trimming and J lost 10 bases; unmatched junction nucleotides: 4. CDR3 residues: CASSSPGQSPLHF. In nucleotides, the CDR3 is TGTGCCAGTAGTAGCCCGGGACAGTCACCCCTCCACTTT.

At least ten counts were recorded for this clonotype. The rearrangement links TRBV7-9 to TRBJ2-3, with a weak D call TRBD2 (6 bases). Germline lookup yields CDR1 SEHNR and CDR2 FQNEAQ (reference sequence). The length of the CDR3 is 18 residues. V lost 5 bases, J lost 2 bases, and 23 bases lay in between. CDR3 bases: TGTGCCAGCAGCGCCCCGGAGGGGTCGCGGGGAATCACAGATACGCAGTATTTT. Protein product: CASSAPEGSRGITDTQYF.

The table lists this clonotype with many counts. The chain carries TRBV21-1 and TRBJ2-3; TRBD1, the table's D call, was not compared with the DNA. TRBV21-1 is a recognized pseudogene. The CDR3 runs 13 residues. DNA of the CDR3: TGTGCCACCAGGGGGGGAGGCACAGATACGCAGTATTTT. This translates into CATRGGGTDTQYF.

This clonotype was seen ten or more times. The chain is built from TRBV12-5 and TRBJ2-7, with D possibly called TRBD1 or TRBD2 (5 bases each). With 5 bases removed from V and 2 bases from J, the gap between germline ends came to 13 bases. The CDR3 contains 14 residues. CDR1 is LGHNT and CDR2 is FRNRAP in the germline V gene. DNA of the CDR3: TGTGCTAGTGGTCCTGGGACGGACACCTACGAGCAGTACTTC. It translates to CASGPGTDTYEQYF.

Many counts were recorded for this clonotype. The chain combines TRBV12-5 with TRBJ2-4; no firm D call. Germline V gene data show CDR1 as LGHNT and CDR2 as FRNRAP. Trimming took 2 bases from V and 0 from J, leaving 14 bases between them. This CDR3 comprises 17 residues. The CDR3 DNA follows: TGTGCTAGTGGTTTGATATCGACAAATCTAGCCAAAAACATTCAGTACTTC. This codes for CASGLISTNLAKNIQYF.

This clonotype has only a few counts. The chain has TRBV12-3 or TRBV12-4 and TRBJ2-6; D unclear. The V end was cut by 3 bases, the J end by 0 bases, with 12 bases between. The CDR3 covers 17 residues. CDR3 loop: CASSLGGVLSGANVLTF. The DNA for the CDR3 is TGTGCCAGCAGTTTGGGCGGAGTACTCTCTGGGGCCAACGTCCTGACTTTC.

This clonotype came up many times. This chain joins TRBV5-1 and TRBJ1-4; D not resolved. CDR1 and CDR2 from the germline V gene are SGHRS and YFSETQ. The V and J ends lost 1 base and 5 bases respectively, with 9 bases between them. The CDR3 totals 14 residues. The CDR3 region has the DNA TGCGCCAGCAGCTTGCAGGATTCAAATGAAAAACTGTTTTTT. This codes for CASSLQDSNEKLFF.

This clonotype was detected many times. The chain joins TRBV6-5 to TRBJ2-3; 10 bases agree with TRBD2. There are 16 residues in the CDR3. J was trimmed by 5 bases and V by 2 bases; bases with no gene match: 7. From germline, CDR1 is MNHEY and CDR2 SVGAGI. In nucleotides, the CDR3 is TGTGCCAGCAGTTACGAGCTAGCGGGGGTGGGAGATACGCAGTATTTT. Protein: CASSYELAGVGDTQYF.

This clonotype was recorded a few times. The CDR3 DNA reads TGTGCCAGCAGTGTGCCCGACAGCTTCTCCTACAATGAGCAGTTCTTC. Residues: CASSVPDSFSYNEQFF. The V and J genes are TRBV2 and TRBJ2-1, with D possibly TRBD1 on 5 matching bases. Germline-derived CDR1 and CDR2 are SNHLY and FYNNEI. There are 16 residues in the CDR3. Between the trimmed V and J ends, which lost 4 bases and 0 bases, there was a span of 13 bases.

In its sample, this clonotype was seen a few times. The chain is built from TRBV20-1 and TRBJ2-1; D is perhaps TRBD1 (5 bases). The CDR3 contains 15 residues. Looked up from germline, CDR1 is DFQATT and CDR2 is SNEGSKA (reference sequence). V lost 0 bases to trimming and J lost 6 bases, with 15 bases between them. In DNA form, the CDR3 reads TGCAGTGCTAGAGACAGGGTGAGTGCACGCAATGAGCAGTTCTTC. Its translation is CSARDRVSARNEQFF.

In this sample, this clonotype turned up many times. J is TRBJ2-3 and V is TRBV3-1; D uncertain. This CDR3 is 13 amino acids long. V was cut by 6 bases and J by 6 bases, with 13 bases left in between. Germline CDR1 and CDR2: LGHDT and YNNKEL (reference sequence). CDR3 region: CASSLRVGDTQYF. CDR3 DNA: TGTGCCAGCAGTCTCCGCGTAGGGGATACGCAGTATTTT.